The subject of this entry is one TCR beta chain. Via MiXCR, TCRdb re-called the PCR reads, giving one row per CDR3 protein. The table has 5,000 to 6,500 distinct CDR3 sequences, around an eighth seen once; the top ten hold approximately 10%. V was shortened by 6 bases and J by 0 bases, with 12 bases between the two germline ends. This CDR3 region has 14 residues. Germline CDR1 is MNHNS and CDR2 is SASEGT. This entry belongs to a study of CXCR3 chemokines and chemotherapy response in bladder cancer. The clonotype comes from a human donor with bladder cancer that responded to neoadjuvant chemotherapy. The chain joins TRBV6-1 to TRBJ2-7; D not resolved. The biological material was taken from a patient whose treatment included neoadjuvant chemotherapy. The CDR3 DNA reads as TGTGCCAGCAGCCTTCAGGTTTTCTCCTACGAGCAGTACTTC. It codes for CASSLQVFSYEQYF.